The 13 T cell receptor beta chains below were found in one sample sequenced in a study of T-cell reconstitution after alpha-beta-depleted transplantation in children. The study's findings and limits: By one year post-transplant, T-cell counts and diversity largely arose from T cells that were newly produced.

Using unique molecular identifiers, the investigators prepared the TCRbeta library. TCRdb called the PCR reads again in MiXCR, with one record for every CDR3 protein. The sample has some 300,000 distinct CDR3 sequences, over 7.5% seen once. The antigens for these receptors are not known. Here the sequenced sample was peripheral blood, taken 360 days after TCRalphabeta/CD19-depleted stem cell transplant. Receptor source: a female patient aged 2-15 years who had a stem cell transplant for Fanconi anemia, so the T cells may come from the graft donor.

This clonotype was picked up many times. The chain recombines TRBV13 with TRBJ1-1, with a tentative D call TRBD1 (5 bases). The length of the CDR3 is 13 residues. Germline V CDR1 and CDR2: PRHDT, FYEKMQ (reference sequence). Trimming removed 6 bases from V and 4 bases from J, with 12 bases in between. The CDR3 DNA follows: TGTGCCAGCAGTCAACGCAGGGCCACTGAAGCTTTCTTT. Encoded protein: CASSQRRATEAFF.

This clonotype was counted ten times or more. CDR3 in amino acids: CSAFNPLTYEQYV. Here the CDR3 DNA reads TGCAGTGCTTTTAACCCCCTTACCTACGAGCAGTACGTC. The rearrangement links TRBV20-1 to TRBJ2-7; D is unresolved. V shed 5 bases and J shed 2 bases, with 13 bases lying between them. The CDR3 runs to 13 residues. Germline V gene data show CDR1 as DFQATT and CDR2 as SNEGSKA (reference sequence).

This clonotype appeared many times. V is TRBV25-1 and J is TRBJ2-1; D is unresolved. V lost 5 bases to trimming and J lost 0 bases, with 11 bases between them. CDR3 length: 15 residues. Germline-derived CDR1 and CDR2 are MGHDK and SYGVNS. CDR3 protein: CASSLNPSSYNEQFF. CDR3 in DNA: TGTGCCAGCAGTCTCAACCCGAGCTCCTACAATGAGCAGTTCTTC. Full variable domain (outside the CDR3, taken from reference TRBV25-1 and TRBJ2-1): EADIYQTPRYLVIGTGKKITLECSQTMGHDKMYWYQQDPGMELHLIHYSYGVNSTEKGDLSSESTVSRIRTEHFPLTLESARPSHTSQYLCASSLNPSSYNEQFFGPGTRLTVL.

This clonotype appeared many times. The chain links TRBV28 to TRBJ1-1; a weak D match, TRBD1 (6 bases). Germline assignment: CDR1 MDHEN and CDR2 SYDVKM. Trimming left V 3 bases short and J 6 bases short, with 11 bases between. The CDR3 extends over 13 amino acids. CDR3 nucleotides: TGTGCCAGCAGTTTGTTGGGGGGGCCTGAAGCTTTCTTT. Encoded protein: CASSLLGGPEAFF.

A note on this clonotype: A much larger clonotype is one base distant, so this may be a read error. The CDR3 does not close with the conserved phenylalanine or tryptophan, likely indicating a read error. V gene TRBV29-1 combines with J gene TRBJ1-3; D gene ambiguous. Germline-derived CDR1 and CDR2 are SQVTM and ANQGSEA. The CDR3 covers 12 residues. V shed 4 bases and J shed 1 base, with 5 bases lying between them. The DNA of the CDR3 is TGCAGCGTTGCCGGGTCTGGAAACACCATATATTGT. Protein product: CSVAGSGNTIYC.

This clonotype was seen many times. The chain joins TRBV25-1 to TRBJ2-1; D is possibly TRBD2 (6 bases). Germline V gene lookup returns CDR1 MGHDK and CDR2 SYGVNS. The CDR3 totals 17 residues. V was cut by 2 bases and J by 1 base, with 15 bases left in between. In DNA, the CDR3 is TGTGCCAGCAGTGAACCCCGTTGGGGGAGGTCCTACAATGAGCAGTTCTTC. This gives the protein CASSEPRWGRSYNEQFF.

In the case of this clonotype: Possible read error: a much larger clone is one base away. V is TRBV11-2 and J is TRBJ2-7; weak D call: TRBD1 (5 bases). Germline CDR1 SGHAT, CDR2 FQNNGV. CDR3 length equals 15 residues. As DNA, the CDR3 is TGTGCCAGCGGCTTAGACACGCAGGGCGCCTACGAGCAGTACGTC. Translated: CASGLDTQGAYEQYV.

The rearrangement joins TRBV20-1 to TRBJ1-5; D is ambiguous. With 5 bases removed from V and 0 bases from J, the gap between germline ends came to 8 bases. Germline CDR1 and CDR2: DFQATT and SNEGSKA (reference sequence). The CDR3 totals 13 residues. The CDR3 loop reads CSAPNGSNQPQHF. The DNA for the CDR3 is TGCAGTGCTCCCAACGGTAGCAATCAGCCCCAGCATTTT.

The chain joins TRBV18 to TRBJ2-1; 7 positions match TRBD1. Trimming cost V 4 bases and J 0 bases; bases outside gene matches: 9. Germline assignment: CDR1 KGHSH and CDR2 LQKENI. This CDR3 contains 17 residues. The DNA of the CDR3 is TGTGCCAGCTCACAACTAACTCGACAGGGCTCCTACAATGAGCAGTTCTTC. It encodes CASSQLTRQGSYNEQFF.

This clonotype showed up many times. As DNA, the CDR3 is TGTGCCAGCAGTGAGTTTGCGGGAGTCAGAAACGAGCAGTACTTC. It is translated as CASSEFAGVRNEQYF. The V call is TRBV25-1, the J call TRBJ2-7; 7 nucleotides align to TRBD2. This CDR3 is built from 15 residues. The germline V gene encodes CDR1 MGHDK and CDR2 SYGVNS. Trimming at V came to 3 bases and at J to 5 bases, leaving 10 bases not matched to a gene.

The CDR3 region has the DNA TGTGCCAGCAGTTTATTCCAGCAGGAGCGCACTGAAGCTTTCTTT. This codes for CASSLFQQERTEAFF. The chain carries TRBV28 and TRBJ1-1; no clear D. Trimming removed 1 base at V and 4 bases at J, with 13 bases between. The CDR3 covers 15 residues. The germline V gene encodes CDR1 MDHEN and CDR2 SYDVKM.

The chain links TRBV6-5 to TRBJ2-3; TRBD2 aligns across 7 bases. Losses at the gene ends were 2 bases for V and 2 bases for J; bases not matched to a gene: 7. The V gene's germline CDR1 is MNHEY and CDR2 SVGAGI. The CDR3 is 16 residues long. CDR3 residues: CASSYLGGTPTDTQYF. CDR3 nucleotide sequence: TGTGCCAGCAGTTACCTGGGGGGGACTCCCACAGATACGCAGTATTTT.

The chain joins TRBV15 to TRBJ1-4; 8 bases fit TRBD1. J lost 8 bases, V lost 2 bases, and 7 bases had no gene match. In germline, CDR1 is LNHNV, CDR2 YYDKDF (reference sequence). The CDR3 runs to 15 residues. For the CDR3, the DNA is TGTGCCACCAGCAGACAGGACAGGGAAGGAGAAAAACTGTTTTTT. It yields the protein CATSRQDREGEKLFF.